The sequence of this TCR beta chain was determined in a study of T cell clonotyping in hematopoietic cell transplantation. The study's findings and limits: Recipient TCR diversity dropped after transplant; expanded clonotypes rose from day 30 to 180.

Germline assignment: CDR1 SGHRS and CDR2 YFSETQ. This CDR3 spans 14 amino acids. Deletions cut 4 bases from V and 5 bases from J, with 15 bases between. With respect to this clone: Its antigen remains unidentified.

Sequenced by immunoSEQ multiplex PCR; TCRdb stores in-frame clones only, minus some. The sample records around 16,000 clones, 90% being singletons. The sequencing input was peripheral blood mononuclear cells. The clonotype was recovered from a man in his fifties in good health. Some clones in this sample may be carry-over from other donors' samples. This sequence joins TRBV5-1 and TRBJ2-5; no firm D call. CDR3 sequence reads: CASSTSGPPETQYF. CDR3 DNA: TGCGCCAGCAGCACATCGGGCCCACCCGAGACCCAGTACTTC.